This T cell receptor beta chain was sequenced for a study of CD8 T cells in Susac syndrome. The study, taken as a whole, reports: Susac CD8+ cells expanded clonally the most in TEMRA cells and in active patients.

CDR3 length: 18 residues. The V and J ends lost 5 bases and 4 bases respectively, with 24 bases between them. The germline V gene encodes CDR1 MDHEN and CDR2 SYDVKM. Random hexamers were used to reverse transcribe about 0.5 to 1 ug of RNA. One entry per CDR3 protein, called by TCRdb with MiXCR from the immunoSEQ multiplex PCR reads. The table has under 90,000 distinct CDR3 sequences, roughly 94% seen once; the top ten hold roughly 0.46%. As concerns this clonotype: Its specificity is not known.

Sequenced: CD8+ T cells from PBMCs. This TCR was sampled from a human donor with Susac syndrome. This chain uses TRBV28 with TRBJ2-1, with D perhaps TRBD2 (6 bases). In DNA, the CDR3 is TGTGCCAGCAGTCCCTCCTCCACTTCGCGGGGTCCTTACAATGAGCAGTTCTTC. It translates to CASSPSSTSRGPYNEQFF.